A single sample gave rise to the 11 T cell receptor beta chains below, sequenced in a study of T-cell reconstitution after alpha-beta-depleted transplantation in children. TCRbeta library construction was performed incorporating unique molecular identifiers. Each CDR3 protein gets one entry after TCRdb re-called the PCR reads with MiXCR. Of over 200,000 distinct CDR3 sequences in the sample, about 8.2% are singletons; the top ten hold 35% to 40%. The sequences come from PBMCs, mostly from graft donor cells, collected 360 days after TCRalphabeta/CD19-depleted stem cell transplant. The receptors shown here come from a male patient between 2 and 10 years old who had a stem cell transplant for acute myeloid leukemia, so the T cells may come from the graft donor.

Ten or more counts support this clonotype. This chain connects TRBV12-3 or TRBV12-4 to TRBJ1-3; D gene ambiguous. Trimming shortened V by 5 bases and J by 2 bases, and 10 bases separated the two germline ends. CDR3 length: 14 residues. The DNA for the CDR3 is TGTGCCAGCAGTCGAAGGAAACCTGGAAACACCATATATTTT. This translates into CASSRRKPGNTIYF.

This clonotype was detected many times. The chain carries TRBV20-1 and TRBJ2-5; 7 nucleotides align to TRBD1. Unmatched junction bases numbered 12, after V lost 3 bases and J lost 5 bases. The CDR3 runs 15 residues. CDR1 DFQATT and CDR2 SNEGSKA come from the germline V gene (reference sequence). CDR3 in DNA: TGCAGTGCTAGCCCAGGAGGCCTCAGGGGGGAGACCCAGTACTTC. Protein: CSASPGGLRGETQYF.

This clonotype was counted between two and nine times. The genes are TRBV4-3 and TRBJ2-5; no definite D call. CDR3 length equals 15 residues. Looked up from germline, CDR1 is LGHNA and CDR2 is YSLEER. Trimming removed 0 bases from V and 0 bases from J, with 8 bases in between. CDR3 sequence reads: CASSQDPGDQETQYF. CDR3 sequence (DNA): TGCGCCAGCAGCCAAGATCCAGGAGACCAAGAGACCCAGTACTTC.

This clonotype was picked up a small number of times. V usage is TRBV14 and J usage is TRBJ2-1; 9 nucleotides align to TRBD2. The germline V gene has CDR1 SGHDN and CDR2 FVKESK. The CDR3 runs to 18 residues. With 4 bases clipped from V and 3 bases from J, the junction kept 13 bases outside the gene matches. Here the CDR3 reads CASSPESFLAGIYNEQFF. DNA of the CDR3: TGTGCCAGCAGCCCAGAGTCTTTCCTAGCGGGAATCTACAATGAGCAGTTCTTC.

DNA for the CDR3: TGCAGTGCTGAGGGCGGGGGACAAGAGACCCAGTACTTC. It translates to CSAEGGGQETQYF. The rearrangement links TRBV20-1 to TRBJ2-5; 7 bases are a match to TRBD2. The V and J ends lost 5 bases and 2 bases, in that order; junction bases with no gene match: 5. Germline loops: CDR1 DFQATT, CDR2 SNEGSKA (reference sequence). This CDR3 contains 13 residues.

This clonotype was recorded a few times. The V and J genes are TRBV29-1 and TRBJ1-1; D gene ambiguous. This CDR3 has 11 residues. Germline values: CDR1 SQVTM, CDR2 ANQGSEA. V dropped 7 bases and J dropped 0 bases, with 6 bases sitting between them. CDR3 loop: CSAEMNTEAFF. DNA for the CDR3: TGCAGCGCCGAAATGAACACTGAAGCTTTCTTT.

The chain couples TRBV5-5 to TRBJ1-5; D not resolved. Per germline, CDR1 SGHKS and CDR2 YYEKEE (reference sequence). There are 15 residues in the CDR3. V shed 4 bases and J shed 4 bases, with 15 bases lying between them. DNA of the CDR3: TGTGCCAGCAGCCCGGTGGGGAGGGCGAATCAGCCCCAGCATTTT. As protein: CASSPVGRANQPQHF.

The sample holds many counts of this clonotype. The chain joins TRBV5-1 to TRBJ2-2; TRBD2 aligns across 7 bases. This CDR3 has 16 residues. Per germline, CDR1 SGHRS and CDR2 YFSETQ. J lost 3 bases, V lost 0 bases, and 5 bases had no gene match. CDR3 loop: CASSLVAGPHTGELFF. The CDR3 DNA follows: TGCGCCAGCAGCTTGGTAGCGGGTCCTCACACCGGGGAGCTGTTTTTT.

Many counts were recorded for this clonotype. The chain recombines TRBV20-1 with TRBJ2-1, with D perhaps assigned TRBD1 or TRBD2 (7 bases each). The CDR3 totals 13 residues. Germline CDR1 DFQATT, CDR2 SNEGSKA (reference sequence). Trimming pared 1 base from V and 8 bases from J, leaving 12 bases between. This chain's CDR3 is CSARGGGGHEQFF. In nucleotides, the CDR3 is TGCAGTGCTAGAGGGGGAGGGGGCCATGAGCAGTTCTTC.

Points on this clonotype: Mismatch with germline at one junction end may stem from a read error. V is TRBV7-7 and J is TRBJ2-1; D unresolved. Per the germline V gene, CDR1 is SSHAT and CDR2 is FNYEAQ (reference sequence). CDR3 length equals 15 residues. The CDR3 DNA reads as TGTGCTAGCAGCGCTAACGTCTTTCGTTACTATGAGCAGTTCTTC. Translating gives CASSANVFRYYEQFF.

This chain links TRBV5-1 with TRBJ2-2; 8 bases fit TRBD2. V was pared by 4 bases and J by 3 bases, with 14 bases of the junction left unmatched. The V gene's germline CDR1 is SGHRS and CDR2 YFSETQ. The CDR3 loop spans 18 amino acids. The CDR3 DNA sequence: TGCGCCAGCAGCCCACTAGAAAGCGGGGGTCCCTACACCGGGGAGCTGTTTTTT. Its translation: CASSPLESGGPYTGELFF.